This T cell receptor (beta chain) was recorded in a study of T cell responses to AZD1222 COVID-19 vaccine. The CDR3 spans 15 residues. Germline V lookup: CDR1 PRHDT, CDR2 FYEKMQ (reference sequence). Trimming removed 4 bases at V and 0 bases at J, with 13 bases between. Study-wide points: It should be noted that donors were predominantly white British and more often female, and clonal diversity was possibly underestimated. The breadth and depth of Spike-specific TCRs increased once two AZD1222 doses had been given.

Assay used: immunoSEQ multiplex PCR; TCRdb lists only in-frame clones, some missing. The table has 120,000 to 150,000 clones, roughly 86% seen once. On this clone itself: The antigen is not known.

The receptor comes from an adult who received the MenACWY meningococcal vaccine as a control. The sample in question was peripheral blood, obtained 28 days after the second dose of the MenACWY control vaccine. The V and J genes are TRBV13 and TRBJ2-7, with D perhaps matching TRBD1 or TRBD2 (5 bases each). The CDR3 nucleotides are TGTGCCAGCAGCTCTCTCCGGGACGGCTCCTACGAGCAGTACTTC. It specifies CASSSLRDGSYEQYF.